Described below is a single TCR beta chain sequence and its context. What it binds is not known. Assay used: immunoSEQ multiplex PCR; TCRdb lists only in-frame clones, some missing. Of roughly 100,000 clones listed, approximately 90% are singletons. This entry belongs to a study of identifying expanded T cells in peripheral blood. General study results and limits: Technical replicates showed 0.9 to 1.5 changed clones; two weeks about 16; four weeks 19. Clone count variance between approximately two-week samples rose with total template count.

CDR1 LNHNV and CDR2 YYDKDF come from the germline V gene (reference sequence). The V segment lost 0 bases and the J segment 8 bases; nucleotides outside the gene matches: 7. CDR3 size: 16 residues. The specimen sequenced was blood. The rearrangement uses TRBV15 and TRBJ2-1; 10 positions match TRBD2. The sequence was obtained from a person aged 18-70 years in good health. The CDR3 sequence is CATSRDAAGGRDEQFF. The CDR3 nucleotides read TGTGCCACCAGCAGAGATGCAGCGGGGGGGAGGGATGAGCAGTTCTTC.